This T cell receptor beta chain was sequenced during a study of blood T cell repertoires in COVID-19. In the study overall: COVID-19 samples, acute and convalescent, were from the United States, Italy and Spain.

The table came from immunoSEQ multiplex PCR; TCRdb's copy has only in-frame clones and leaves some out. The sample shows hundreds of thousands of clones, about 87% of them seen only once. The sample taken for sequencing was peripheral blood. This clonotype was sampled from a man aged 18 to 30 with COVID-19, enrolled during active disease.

The DNA for the CDR3 is TGTGCCAGCAGCGCCGGCCCAGGGAATCAGCCCCAGCATTTT. This translates into CASSAGPGNQPQHF. The V gene is TRBV5-5, the J gene TRBJ1-5; TRBD1 might be the D (5 bases). Per the germline V gene, CDR1 is SGHKS and CDR2 is YYEKEE (reference sequence). CDR3 size: 14 residues. Trimming took 4 bases from V and 4 from J, leaving 12 bases between them.